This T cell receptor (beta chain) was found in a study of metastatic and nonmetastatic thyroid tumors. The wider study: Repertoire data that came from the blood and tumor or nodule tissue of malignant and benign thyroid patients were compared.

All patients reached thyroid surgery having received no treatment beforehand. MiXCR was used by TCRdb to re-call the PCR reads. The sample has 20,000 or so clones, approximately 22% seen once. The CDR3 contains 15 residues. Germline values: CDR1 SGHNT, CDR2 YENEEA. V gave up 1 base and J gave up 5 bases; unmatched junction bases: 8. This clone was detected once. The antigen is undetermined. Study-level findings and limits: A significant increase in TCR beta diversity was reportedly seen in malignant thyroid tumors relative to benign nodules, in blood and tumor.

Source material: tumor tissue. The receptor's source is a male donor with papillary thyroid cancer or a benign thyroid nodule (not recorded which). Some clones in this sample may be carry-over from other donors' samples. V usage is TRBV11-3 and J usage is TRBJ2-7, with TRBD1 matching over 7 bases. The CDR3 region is CASSLGGDRDNEQYF. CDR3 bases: TGTGCCAGCAGCTTAGGGGGCGACAGGGATAACGAGCAGTACTTC.